The present T cell receptor beta chain was sequenced within a study of human T cells and chemical hapten exposure. Study summary: An area of 2 cm by approximately 2 cm on upper inner arm skin received 2% DPC for sensitization.

Trimming shortened V by 5 bases and J by 5 bases, and 10 bases separated the two germline ends. The CDR3 consists of 13 residues. From germline, CDR1 is MNHEY and CDR2 SVGEGT. Time point reported: pre-sensitization, week 0. Documented treatment: therapeutic diphenylcyclopropenone sensitization with weekly scalp DPC. Patch tests were applied only after blood draws. TCRdb reprocessed the RACE reads via MiXCR and lists one record per CDR3 protein. The sample holds fewer than 200,000 distinct CDR3 sequences, about 31% seen once. The receptor's source is a woman aged 25-40 years with alopecia areata. Some clones in this sample may be carry-over from other donors' samples. The specimen was whole blood, collected in connection with sensitization to the hapten diphenylcyclopropenone (DPC). V gene TRBV6-2 or TRBV6-3 combines with J gene TRBJ1-5; D is possibly TRBD1 (5 bases). The CDR3: CASSSSGYQPQHF. CDR3 nucleotides: TGTGCCAGCAGTAGTTCAGGGTATCAGCCCCAGCATTTT.